The subject of this entry is one T cell receptor (beta chain). Antigen: not known. The data derive from a study of cytomegalovirus exposure and HLA in healthy donors. The study's findings and limits: It was reportedly the case that the classifier diagnosed cytomegalovirus status with high specificity and sensitivity.

In the PCR, 60 Vbeta and 13 Jbeta primers were used. The protocol was immunoSEQ multiplex PCR, while the TCRdb copy is restricted to in-frame clones and leaves out a portion. Recorded here are 100,000 to 150,000 clones; the top ten clones represent approximately 1.6%. With 1 base removed from V and 1 base from J, the gap between germline ends came to 8 bases. Germline V gene data show CDR1 as GTSNPN and CDR2 as SVGIG (reference sequence). This CDR3 spans 13 amino acids. The specimen was PBMCs. The clonotype was recovered from a man between 18 and 29 years old in good health and CMV-seronegative. This chain uses TRBV30 with TRBJ2-7; D might be TRBD1 (5 bases). The CDR3 region has the DNA TGTGCCTGGAGTGGGACATCTTCCTACGAGCAGTACTTC. This gives the protein CAWSGTSSYEQYF.